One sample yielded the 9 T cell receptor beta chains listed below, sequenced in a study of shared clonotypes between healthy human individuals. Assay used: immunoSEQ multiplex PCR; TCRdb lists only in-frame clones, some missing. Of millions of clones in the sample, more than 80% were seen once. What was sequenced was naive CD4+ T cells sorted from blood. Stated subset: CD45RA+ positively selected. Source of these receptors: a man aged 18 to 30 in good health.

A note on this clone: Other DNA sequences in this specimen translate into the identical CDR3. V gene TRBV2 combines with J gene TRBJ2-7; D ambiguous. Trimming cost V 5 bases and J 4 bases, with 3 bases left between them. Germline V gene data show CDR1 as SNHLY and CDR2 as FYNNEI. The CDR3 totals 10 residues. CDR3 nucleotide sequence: TGTGCCAGCAGTTCTTACGAGCAGTACTTC. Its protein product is CASSSYEQYF.

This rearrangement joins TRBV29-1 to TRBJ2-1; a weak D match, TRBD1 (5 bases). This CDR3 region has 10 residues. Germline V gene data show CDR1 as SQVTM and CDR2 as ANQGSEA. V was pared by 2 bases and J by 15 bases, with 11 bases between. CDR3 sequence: CSVEQGRPFF. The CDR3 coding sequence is TGCAGCGTTGAACAGGGCCGGCCGTTCTTC.

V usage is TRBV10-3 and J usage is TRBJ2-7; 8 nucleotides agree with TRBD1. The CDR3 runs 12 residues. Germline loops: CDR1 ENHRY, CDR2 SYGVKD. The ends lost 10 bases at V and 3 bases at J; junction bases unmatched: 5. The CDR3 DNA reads TGTGCCACGGCCGGGACAGGCTACGAGCAGTACTTC. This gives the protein CATAGTGYEQYF.

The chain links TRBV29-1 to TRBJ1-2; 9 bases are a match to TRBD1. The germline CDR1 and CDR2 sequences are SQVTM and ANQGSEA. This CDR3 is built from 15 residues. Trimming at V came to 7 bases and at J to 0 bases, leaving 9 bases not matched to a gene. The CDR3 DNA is TGCAGCGCGGGACAGGGATTTGAAGCTAACTATGGCTACACCTTC. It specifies CSAGQGFEANYGYTF.

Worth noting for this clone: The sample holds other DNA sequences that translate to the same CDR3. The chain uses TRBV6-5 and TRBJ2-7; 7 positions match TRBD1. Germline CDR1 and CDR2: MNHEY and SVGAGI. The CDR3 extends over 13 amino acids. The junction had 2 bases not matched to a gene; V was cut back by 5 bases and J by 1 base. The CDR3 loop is CASSRQGSYEQYF. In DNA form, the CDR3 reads TGTGCCAGCAGTCGACAGGGTTCCTACGAGCAGTACTTC.

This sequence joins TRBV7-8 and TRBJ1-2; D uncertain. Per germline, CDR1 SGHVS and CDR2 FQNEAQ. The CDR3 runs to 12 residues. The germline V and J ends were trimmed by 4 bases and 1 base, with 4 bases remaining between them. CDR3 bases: TGTGCCAGCAGCTCTGGTAACTATGGCTACACCTTC. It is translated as CASSSGNYGYTF.

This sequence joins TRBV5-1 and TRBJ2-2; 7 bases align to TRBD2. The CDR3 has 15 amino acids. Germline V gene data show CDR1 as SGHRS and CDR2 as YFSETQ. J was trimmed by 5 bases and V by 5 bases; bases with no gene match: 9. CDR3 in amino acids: CASSIERGWTGELFF. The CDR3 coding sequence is TGCGCCAGCAGTATCGAGCGGGGTTGGACCGGGGAGCTGTTTTTT.

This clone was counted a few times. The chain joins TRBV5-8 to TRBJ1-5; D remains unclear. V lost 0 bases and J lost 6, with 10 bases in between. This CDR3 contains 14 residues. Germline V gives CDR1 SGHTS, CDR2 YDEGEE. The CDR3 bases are TGTGCCAGCAGCTTGGTCGGGGTTGCTCAGCCCCAGCATTTT. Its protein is CASSLVGVAQPQHF.

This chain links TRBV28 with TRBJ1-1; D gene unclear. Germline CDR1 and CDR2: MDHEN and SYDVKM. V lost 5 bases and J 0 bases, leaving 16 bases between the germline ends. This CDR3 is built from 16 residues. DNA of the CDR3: TGTGCCAGCAGTCCAGTCAAATGGCCAATGAACACTGAAGCTTTCTTT. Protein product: CASSPVKWPMNTEAFF.